The entry below gives a single TCR beta chain sequence along with its context. This record comes from a study of T cells in Graves' hyperthyroidism and ophthalmopathy. For ophthalmopathy patients, the Clinical Activity Score was at least 3 and the NOSPECS grade at least 4; duration was under 3 months. This CDR3 comprises 14 residues. CDR1 LNHNV and CDR2 YYDKDF come from the germline V gene (reference sequence). With 2 bases clipped from V and 8 bases from J, the junction kept 4 bases outside the gene matches. Amplification of TCR beta CDR3 regions was performed using RNA transcripts as template. The HTBI set primed first-round TCR CDR3 RT-PCR. TCRdb re-analysed the multiplex PCR reads in MiXCR, keeping a single row per CDR3 protein. The sample includes more than 300,000 distinct CDR3 sequences, approximately 17% of them seen just once.

The chain joins TRBV15 to TRBJ2-1, with 9 bases identical to TRBD1. The material sequenced was blood. This TCR was recovered from a man younger than 35 with Graves' ophthalmopathy. The DNA for the CDR3 is TGTGCCACCAGCAGAACAGGGGGCGTGGATGAGCAGTTCTTC. As protein: CATSRTGGVDEQFF.